This record looks at one TCR beta chain sequence and its context. These data originate in a study of blood T cell repertoires in COVID-19. The wider study: Sites across the United States, Italy and Spain contributed samples from acute and convalescent COVID-19. T cells, B-cell-depleted T cells, or PBMCs provided the cDNA or gDNA that served as material.

Authors' data handling: Nucleated cell number was recorded as an estimate derived from reference gene primer amplification. Method: immunoSEQ multiplex PCR; TCRdb's copy keeps in-frame clones and lacks some. V, J and clone size are taken as reported in that table, and D and trimming were inferred from the DNA itself. The repertoire holds 45,000 to 55,000 clones, with around 90% as singletons. Germline loops: CDR1 ENHRY, CDR2 SYGVKD. V lost 6 bases and J lost 10, with 19 bases in between. This CDR3 has 14 residues. The source is a human donor in a cohort sampled during active COVID-19. This chain links TRBV10-3 with TRBJ2-1; D might be TRBD2 (8 bases). The sequenced material came from peripheral blood. The CDR3 reads CAIRSGSPGGEQFF. As DNA, the CDR3 is TGTGCCATCAGAAGCGGGAGCCCAGGGGGGGAGCAGTTCTTC.